A single sample gave rise to the 4 T cell receptor beta chains below, sequenced in a study of shared clonotypes between healthy human individuals. The data were produced by immunoSEQ multiplex PCR, yet TCRdb's version contains in-frame clones alone and is incomplete. Of a few million clones detected, approximately 93% appear once; the ten largest clones hold 0.35% to 0.5%. The sequenced sample was naive CD4+ T cells from PBMCs. Subset in this sample: CD45RA+ positively selected. The receptors were gathered from a man between 18 and 29 years old in good health. Some clones in this sample may be carry-over from other donors' samples.

The chain links TRBV6-5 to TRBJ2-3; D gene unclear. This CDR3 has 12 amino acids. Trimming shortened V by 5 bases and J by 9 bases, and 12 bases separated the two germline ends. The germline V gene encodes CDR1 MNHEY and CDR2 SVGAGI. The CDR3 protein is CASSGLAGTQYF. DNA of the CDR3: TGTGCCAGCAGTGGGTTGGCCGGGACGCAGTATTTT.

The CDR3 nucleotides are TGTGCCAGCAGCCACCCTCCTGAGCAGGGGGGCCCTGAGCAGTACTTC. Its translation: CASSHPPEQGGPEQYF. The V gene is TRBV27, the J gene TRBJ2-7, with a weak D call TRBD1 (7 bases). Trimming left V 6 bases short and J 7 bases short, with 25 bases between. Germline CDR1 reads MNHEY; CDR2 reads SMNVEV (reference sequence). This CDR3 comprises 16 residues.

The J gene is TRBJ1-1, the V gene TRBV25-1; D remains unclear. V lost 7 bases to trimming and J lost 1 base, with 10 bases between them. This CDR3 has 13 amino acids. CDR1 is MGHDK and CDR2 is SYGVNS in the germline V gene. CDR3 protein: CASKPEKNTEAFF. CDR3 DNA sequence: TGTGCCAGCAAGCCAGAGAAGAACACTGAAGCTTTCTTT.

CDR3 nucleotides: TGCGCCAGCAGCTCGAATTACGGGACAGGGGACACTGAAGCTTTCTTT. It yields the protein CASSSNYGTGDTEAFF. This chain links TRBV5-1 with TRBJ1-1; TRBD1 aligns across 10 bases. Germline CDR1 is SGHRS and CDR2 is YFSETQ. This CDR3 region has 16 residues. J was trimmed by 3 bases and V by 3 bases; bases with no gene match: 8.